This passage covers 9 T cell receptor beta chains from one sample sequenced in a study of vaccination effects on CD4 cells after COVID-19. Assay: immunoSEQ multiplex PCR; the TCRdb copy retains only in-frame clones and omits some. In the table there are 72,000 or so clones, 70% to 75% of which are singletons. No antigen has been identified for these receptors. Scientists isolated CD4+ T cells after a roughly 9-day culture period ended. Participants completed two doses of the BNT162b2 or mRNA-1273 vaccine. The sequencing used CD4+ T cells from PBMCs cultured without peptide, collected after COVID-19 vaccination. These receptors were taken from a human donor who received a COVID-19 vaccine.

V and J are TRBV4-1 and TRBJ2-1, with 12 bases matching TRBD2. Germline V gene lookup returns CDR1 MGHRA and CDR2 YSYEKL. J was trimmed by 1 base and V by 0 bases; bases with no gene match: 7. The CDR3 sequence is 19 residues long. As DNA, the CDR3 is TGCGCCAGCAGCCAAGATCCTAGCGGGGGGGCCTTATCCTACAATGAGCAGTTCTTC. Its translation is CASSQDPSGGALSYNEQFF.

V usage is TRBV28 and J usage is TRBJ1-1; perhaps TRBD1 as D (5 bases). Per germline, CDR1 MDHEN and CDR2 SYDVKM. The CDR3 has 14 residues. V was pared by 5 bases and J by 0 bases, with 10 bases between. CDR3 bases: TGTGCCAGCAGTCTCGGACAACTGAACACTGAAGCTTTCTTT. Amino acid sequence: CASSLGQLNTEAFF. Using reference TRBV28 and TRBJ1-1 for the parts outside the CDR3, the full variable domain is DVKVTQSSRYLVKRTGEKVFLECVQDMDHENMFWYRQDPGLGLRLIYFSYDVKMKEKGDIPEGYSVSREKKERFSLILESASTNQTSMYLCASSLGQLNTEAFFGQGTRLTVV.

This clone rates as medium-sized. V usage is TRBV18 and J usage is TRBJ2-3; 9 nucleotides agree with TRBD1. The CDR3 contains 15 residues. Trimming cost V 2 bases and J 5 bases; bases outside gene matches: 5. The V gene's germline CDR1 is KGHSH and CDR2 LQKENI. The CDR3 DNA is TGTGCCAGCTCACCAGTGGACAGGGGAAAAGATACGCAGTATTTT. The encoded protein is CASSPVDRGKDTQYF.

This clone turned up a few times. The chain recombines TRBV28 with TRBJ2-2; D ambiguous. Germline V gene lookup returns CDR1 MDHEN and CDR2 SYDVKM. V was shortened by 9 bases and J by 6 bases, with 8 bases between the two germline ends. CDR3 length equals 11 residues. The chain's CDR3 is CASSIPGELFF. The CDR3 DNA sequence: TGTGCCAGTAGTATCCCCGGGGAGCTGTTTTTT.

This chain uses TRBV28 with TRBJ1-4; D may be TRBD1 (5 bases). Between the trimmed V and J ends, which lost 5 bases and 0 bases, there was a span of 7 bases. This CDR3 is built from 14 residues. In germline, CDR1 is MDHEN, CDR2 SYDVKM. In nucleotides, the CDR3 is TGTGCCAGCAGTGGGGCAGCAACTAATGAAAAACTGTTTTTT. Protein sequence: CASSGAATNEKLFF.

In this sample, this clone turned up a few times. The CDR3 DNA sequence: TGTGCCAGCAGCTCAGGACGGTATAGCAATCAGCCCCAGCATTTT. It encodes CASSSGRYSNQPQHF. This sequence joins TRBV5-8 and TRBJ1-5; no reliable D call. V shed 3 bases and J shed 0 bases, with 10 bases lying between them. The length of the CDR3 is 15 residues. Germline V CDR1 and CDR2: SGHTS, YDEGEE.

This chain joins TRBV19 and TRBJ1-2; D call uncertain. CDR1 and CDR2 from the germline V gene are LNHDA and SQIVND (reference sequence). The V and J ends lost 2 bases and 4 bases respectively, with 5 bases between them. CDR3 length: 12 residues. This CDR3 is CASSIKGYGYTF. The DNA of the CDR3 is TGTGCCAGTAGTATAAAAGGCTATGGCTACACCTTC.

V is TRBV7-2 and J is TRBJ2-2; 12 bases map to TRBD2. Germline V gives CDR1 SGHTA, CDR2 FQGNSA. With 2 bases clipped from V and 0 bases from J, the junction kept 1 base outside the gene matches. CDR3 length: 17 amino acids. The DNA for the CDR3 is TGTGCCAGCAGCTTAAGGACTAGCGGGGCGAACACCGGGGAGCTGTTTTTT. Translating it yields CASSLRTSGANTGELFF. The full variable domain, with the rest looked up from reference TRBV7-2 and TRBJ2-2, is GAGVSQSPSNKVTEKGKDVELRCDPISGHTALYWYRQSLGQGLEFLIYFQGNSAPDKSGLPSDRFSAERTGGSVSTLTIQRTQQEDSAVYLCASSLRTSGANTGELFFGEGSRLTVL.

This clone was found a few times. V and J are TRBV3-1 (or the pseudogene TRBV3-2) and TRBJ1-6, with TRBD1 as a possible D gene (5 bases). Germline-derived CDR1 and CDR2 are LGHDT and YNNKEL (reference sequence). CDR3 length equals 14 residues. Trimming cost V 1 base and J 9 bases, with 10 bases left between them. The CDR3 is CASSQAGGGSPLHF. CDR3 in DNA: TGTGCCAGCAGCCAAGCGGGGGGTGGTTCACCCCTCCACTTT.